Listed here are 10 T cell receptor beta chains from one sample, sequenced in a study of Siglec-9 on CD8 T cells in melanoma (dated by TCRdb to 2018 to 2020). Library prep was done by the immunoSEQ multiplex PCR assay. Sourced from immuneACCESS, this table was stored by TCRdb with only in-frame sequences that have V and J called. A share of the clones is absent; for the studies checked, an unresolved V gene accounts for under half, and the remainder has no known explanation. The sample profile shows tens of thousands of clones; about 80% of them were found once. Of the sample, about 6% falls within the top ten clones. The sequencing sample was made of Siglec-9- CD8+ T cells sorted from blood. According to the study, the label for this sample's cell subset or site signals: CD8 T cells lacking Siglec-9. These receptors all stem from a human donor in good health.

J is TRBJ1-5 and V is TRBV27, with a tentative D call TRBD1 (6 bases). The V end lost 3 bases, the J end lost 4 bases, and 13 bases lay between the germline ends. The CDR3 runs 15 residues. Looked up from germline, CDR1 is MNHEY and CDR2 is SMNVEV (reference sequence). CDR3 in amino acids: CASSLGTPLNQPQHF. DNA for the CDR3: TGTGCCAGCAGTTTGGGGACACCACTTAATCAGCCCCAGCATTTT.

This clone has a handful of counts. The chain employs TRBV2 and TRBJ2-2; D is unresolved. CDR3 length: 11 amino acids. Trimming left V 11 bases short and J 3 bases short, with 7 bases between. The germline gives CDR1 SNHLY, CDR2 FYNNEI. DNA for the CDR3: TGTGCCTTATCGGACACCGGGGAGCTGTTTTTT. As protein: CALSDTGELFF.

The V gene is TRBV7-8, the J gene TRBJ1-6; D gene uncertain. The germline V gene has CDR1 SGHVS and CDR2 FQNEAQ. This CDR3 contains 14 residues. Trimming cost V 6 bases and J 3 bases, with 9 bases left between them. CDR3 nucleotide sequence: TGTGCCAGCAGTCAGGACTACTATAATTCACCCCTCCACTTT. Translating gives CASSQDYYNSPLHF.

The rearrangement links TRBV4-1 to TRBJ1-6; D is uncertain. Germline CDR1 and CDR2: MGHRA and YSYEKL. CDR3 length equals 14 residues. Trimming stripped 1 base from V and 7 bases from J, with 8 bases between. The CDR3 DNA follows: TGCGCCAGCAGCCAAGCAGGTACCAATTCACCCCTCCACTTT. Amino acids: CASSQAGTNSPLHF.

This clone has only one observation. V and J are TRBV27 and TRBJ2-1; 9 bases are a match to TRBD2. CDR1 MNHEY and CDR2 SMNVEV come from the germline V gene (reference sequence). The CDR3 consists of 15 residues. Trimming took 5 bases from V and 2 from J; bases not matched to a gene: 4. CDR3 DNA sequence: TGTGCCAGCAGTACGACTAGCGGAGCCTACAATGAGCAGTTCTTC. Its translation is CASSTTSGAYNEQFF.

Here the CDR3 reads CSVEGLNYNEQFF. The CDR3 coding sequence is TGCAGCGTTGAGGGCTTGAATTACAATGAGCAGTTCTTC. The chain is built from TRBV29-1 and TRBJ2-1; D ambiguous. There are 13 residues in the CDR3. CDR1 is SQVTM and CDR2 is ANQGSEA in the germline V gene. Between the trimmed V and J ends, which lost 3 bases and 4 bases, there was a span of 10 bases.

This clone showed up just once. The chain is built from TRBV28 and TRBJ1-2; no definite D call. The CDR3 runs 18 residues. The V gene lost 7 bases and the J gene lost 0 bases, with 24 bases spanning the gap. Per germline, CDR1 MDHEN and CDR2 SYDVKM. The CDR3 DNA is TGTGCCAGCATCCCCTCACGGCGAGGGCGCGCCTCTAACTATGGCTACACCTTC. Translated: CASIPSRRGRASNYGYTF.

The CDR3 reads CASSPGTDSNEKLFF. The CDR3 DNA is TGCGCCAGCAGCCCGGGGACCGACTCCAATGAAAAACTGTTTTTT. V gene TRBV5-1 combines with J gene TRBJ1-4; D is perhaps TRBD1 (5 bases). Deletions cut 4 bases from V and 5 bases from J, with 15 bases between. CDR3 length: 15 amino acids. Looked up from germline, CDR1 is SGHRS and CDR2 is YFSETQ.

In DNA, the CDR3 is TGCGCCAGCAGCTTCCTCCCCACCCCTCGCGGGGAGAGCTCCTATAATTCACCCCTCCACTTT. Its protein is CASSFLPTPRGESSYNSPLHF. The V and J genes are TRBV5-1 and TRBJ1-6; no definite D call. The CDR3 is 21 amino acids. V lost 2 bases and J 0 bases, leaving 24 bases between the germline ends. CDR1 is SGHRS and CDR2 is YFSETQ in the germline V gene.

This chain joins TRBV25-1 and TRBJ1-1; perhaps TRBD1 as D (6 bases). This CDR3 is 15 amino acids long. Looked up from germline, CDR1 is MGHDK and CDR2 is SYGVNS. V was trimmed by 6 bases and J by 4 bases, leaving 18 bases between them. DNA of the CDR3: TGTGCCAGCAGAACGGACAGTCGTTTAGGCACTGAAGCTTTCTTT. Encoded protein: CASRTDSRLGTEAFF.